This T cell receptor (beta chain) was obtained from a study of Ad26.COV2.S vaccination and SARS-CoV-2 variants. The wider study: Donor got 5x10^10 or 1x10^11 viral particles of Ad26.COV2.S. Study-wide findings and caveats: Marked by substantial breadth, spike-specific CD8+ and CD4+ T cell responses were reportedly seen after vaccination.

TCRdb keeps only in-frame clones here, not all; method: immunoSEQ multiplex PCR. The sample has approximately 420,000 clones, less than 90% seen once. The V end was cut by 5 bases, the J end by 8 bases, with 18 bases between. The CDR3 contains 15 residues. Germline V CDR1 and CDR2: SGHTA, FQGNSA. For this clone: Its antigen is as yet unknown.

Sample treatment: about 20 received Ad26.COV2.S at low or high dose, single or two shots; several received placebo; per-sample allocation not given. Samples came from day 63 after the first vaccine or placebo injection. Material: peripheral blood, obtained in a trial of Ad26.COV2.S vaccine versus placebo. The source is a person between 18 and 65 years old who received the Ad26.COV2.S COVID-19 vaccine or a placebo. The chain joins TRBV7-2 to TRBJ1-4; D unresolved. For the CDR3, the DNA is TGTGCCAGCAGCCCATCGAGAGGGCTGGACGAAAAACTGTTTTTT. Translated: CASSPSRGLDEKLFF.